This TCR beta chain derives from a study of technical replicates of blood from several donors (TCRdb year 2017). V is pared back by 4 bases and J by 1 base, with 8 bases lying between the germline termini. Taken from the germline V gene, the CDR1 and CDR2 loops are ENHRY and SYGVKD. Including cysteine and phenylalanine, the CDR3 has 14 amino acids. Just CDR3 DNA is preserved here, 42 bases in frame from base 1. In the case of this clone: Its specific antigen is unknown. One base away there is no much larger clone; base qualities are not given.

The method was the immunoSEQ multiplex PCR assay. Imported from immuneACCESS, the table was reduced by TCRdb to in-frame sequences with V and J called. These copies leave out some clones; in studies compared against another copy, an unresolved V gene accounts for under half, and the cause of the remainder is not known. The sample table holds some 100,000 clones, of which nearly 96% were seen once. Clones ranked in the top ten supply 0.2% to 0.25% of the sample. The source of this sequence is a human donor in good health. In this chain, TRBV10-3 is recombined with TRBJ2-4; no D segment can be confidently identified. The source material was T cells isolated from PBMCs. The bases are TGTGCCATCAGTGGTCACATGGCCAAAAACATTCAGTACTTC. It encodes CAISGHMAKNIQYF.